A single sample is the source of the 17 T cell receptor beta chains below, sequenced in a study of cytomegalovirus exposure and HLA in healthy donors. Use of 60 Vbeta and 13 Jbeta primers characterized the PCR. Clones were read by immunoSEQ multiplex PCR, and TCRdb kept only the in-frame ones, dropping some. The data contain about 160,000 clones, 75% to 80% of them singletons. Sequences were obtained from PBMCs. Source of these receptors: a woman between 45 and 65 years old in good health and CMV-seropositive.

CDR3: CASSSYRLAGPARSYNEQFF. Written as DNA, the CDR3 is TGTGCCAGCAGCTCATATCGGCTAGCGGGGCCCGCGAGATCCTACAATGAGCAGTTCTTC. The chain carries TRBV7-8 and TRBJ2-1; 9 positions match TRBD2. This CDR3 is 20 amino acids long. With 4 bases clipped from V and 1 base from J, the junction kept 17 bases outside the gene matches. The germline V gene encodes CDR1 SGHVS and CDR2 FQNEAQ.

The genes are TRBV28 and TRBJ2-1, with 10 positions matching TRBD2. This CDR3 is 18 amino acids long. Trimming took 1 base from V and 5 from J; bases not matched to a gene: 11. The germline CDR1 and CDR2 sequences are MDHEN and SYDVKM. CDR3 amino acids: CASSLYPFSGGRHNEQFF. In DNA form, the CDR3 reads TGTGCCAGCAGTTTATACCCTTTTAGCGGGGGGCGCCACAATGAGCAGTTCTTC.

This clone has just one count. The gene calls are TRBV28 and TRBJ1-5, with a weak D call TRBD1 (5 bases). The CDR3 consists of 12 residues. Germline V gives CDR1 MDHEN, CDR2 SYDVKM. V dropped 5 bases and J dropped 7 bases, with 9 bases sitting between them. CDR3 coding DNA: TGTGCCAGCAGTAGGGGTAGACAGCCCCAGCATTTT. Its translation is CASSRGRQPQHF.

This clone was seen only a few times. The chain's CDR3 is CASSTRKGSYEQYF. The CDR3 DNA reads TGTGCCAGTAGCACCAGAAAGGGGTCCTACGAGCAGTACTTC. The chain combines TRBV19 with TRBJ2-7, with D perhaps TRBD1 (5 bases). This CDR3 comprises 14 residues. V lost 6 bases and J 1 base, leaving 13 bases between the germline ends. CDR1 and CDR2 (germline): LNHDA, SQIVND (reference sequence).

For the CDR3, the DNA is TGTGCCAGCAGCAATCCCACAGGGCACCCTTACGAGCAGTACTTC. Its translation: CASSNPTGHPYEQYF. The chain employs TRBV21-1 and TRBJ2-7; the table's D call, TRBD1, has no DNA check behind it. TRBV21-1 is a pseudogene. This CDR3 region has 15 residues.

The chain couples TRBV18 to TRBJ2-3, with 9 bases lining up with TRBD2. This CDR3 contains 15 residues. The germline V gene encodes CDR1 KGHSH and CDR2 LQKENI. V trimming: 2 bases; J trimming: 5 bases; junction bases outside the gene matches: 5. CDR3 sequence: CASSPAGGPGDTQYF. CDR3 DNA: TGTGCCAGCTCACCAGCGGGGGGGCCGGGAGATACGCAGTATTTT.

V usage is TRBV6-4 and J usage is TRBJ2-1; 14 bases line up with TRBD2. V shed 6 bases, J shed 8 bases, and the junction held 9 bases outside the gene matches. There are 16 residues in the CDR3. Germline CDR1 is MRHNA and CDR2 is SNTAGT. The CDR3 is CASSPTGTSGSHEQFF. CDR3 bases: TGTGCCAGCAGCCCGACCGGGACTAGCGGGAGTCATGAGCAGTTCTTC.

This chain uses TRBV5-3 with TRBJ2-4, with a possible D match to TRBD1 (7 bases). TRBV5-3 is classed as an ORF, of uncertain function. The length of the CDR3 is 21 residues. The V end lost 6 bases, the J end lost 10 bases, and 41 bases lay between the germline ends. The CDR3: CARKGGKTSMWWDSRRWIQYF. The CDR3 region has the DNA TGTGCCAGAAAGGGGGGCAAAACATCTATGTGGTGGGACAGTCGGCGGTGGATTCAGTACTTC.

The chain joins TRBV11-2 to TRBJ2-7; D perhaps matches TRBD1 (6 bases). V lost 2 bases to trimming and J lost 4 bases, with 6 bases between them. Germline V gene sequence: CDR1 SGHAT, CDR2 FQNNGV. This CDR3 contains 12 residues. The CDR3 bases are TGTGCCAGCAGCTTACAGGGGTACGAGCAGTACTTC. This gives the protein CASSLQGYEQYF.

This clone has a handful of counts. This sequence joins TRBV7-9 and TRBJ2-7; 11 nucleotides match TRBD1. Germline loops: CDR1 SEHNR, CDR2 FQNEAQ (reference sequence). V dropped 3 bases and J dropped 6; count of bases not matched to a gene: 7. This CDR3 spans 15 amino acids. The CDR3: CASSLPRTGGSEQYF. DNA for the CDR3: TGTGCCAGCAGCTTGCCCCGGACAGGGGGCAGCGAGCAGTACTTC.

The chain joins TRBV4-1 to TRBJ2-3; 12 positions match TRBD2. Looked up from germline, CDR1 is MGHRA and CDR2 is YSYEKL. This CDR3 has 17 amino acids. V trimming: 6 bases; J trimming: 5 bases; junction bases outside the gene matches: 12. DNA for the CDR3: TGCGCCAGCAGACCGAATCCTAGCGGGGGGGCCGTAGATACGCAGTATTTT. Translated, it gives CASRPNPSGGAVDTQYF.

This chain uses TRBV30 with TRBJ2-5, with D possibly TRBD2 on 6 matching bases. The germline V gene encodes CDR1 GTSNPN and CDR2 SVGIG (reference sequence). V gave up 1 base and J gave up 2 bases, with 8 bases separating them. This CDR3 spans 13 amino acids. As DNA, the CDR3 is TGTGCCTGGAGTGCCGGGGGACAAGAGACCCAGTACTTC. Protein product: CAWSAGGQETQYF.

This clone appeared a single time. The chain couples TRBV28 to TRBJ2-2; weak D call: TRBD2 (7 bases). V lost 6 bases, J lost 2 bases, and 19 bases lay in between. Germline V lookup: CDR1 MDHEN, CDR2 SYDVKM. The CDR3 extends over 17 amino acids. CDR3 DNA sequence: TGTGCCAGCAGAACATCGGGCGGGGGCCTAAACACCGGGGAGCTGTTTTTT. Its protein is CASRTSGGGLNTGELFF.

The chain couples TRBV4-1 to TRBJ1-3; tentative D call: TRBD1 (5 bases). The CDR3 has 15 amino acids. V lost 4 bases and J 2 bases, leaving 12 bases between the germline ends. Germline lookup yields CDR1 MGHRA and CDR2 YSYEKL. This CDR3 is CASSRSPGTGNTIYF. The CDR3 DNA is TGCGCCAGCAGCCGATCCCCAGGGACTGGAAACACCATATATTTT.

This chain uses TRBV4-1 with TRBJ2-5; 7 bases agree with TRBD2. Germline V gene lookup returns CDR1 MGHRA and CDR2 YSYEKL. The CDR3 has 14 residues. V dropped 3 bases and J dropped 3; count of bases not matched to a gene: 4. Here the CDR3 DNA reads TGCGCCAGCAGCCACCGACTAGCCGAAGAGACCCAGTACTTC. Amino acid sequence: CASSHRLAEETQYF.

This clone was recorded only once. The rearrangement links TRBV6-1 to TRBJ1-5, with D unclear. This CDR3 contains 13 residues. Germline V gives CDR1 MNHNS, CDR2 SASEGT. Trimming removed 3 bases at V and 6 bases at J, with 9 bases between. The CDR3 here is CASSDLFTQPQHF. The CDR3 nucleotides read TGTGCCAGCAGTGACCTATTTACTCAGCCCCAGCATTTT.

The chain employs TRBV6-5 and TRBJ2-7, with 9 positions matching TRBD2. The CDR3 is 13 amino acids. V lost 5 bases to trimming and J lost 10 bases; unmatched junction nucleotides: 9. From germline, CDR1 is MNHEY and CDR2 SVGAGI. CDR3 DNA: TGTGCCAGCAGTAATAGCGGGGGCCCTGTTCAGTACTTC. Protein: CASSNSGGPVQYF.